The clone carrying this T cell receptor beta chain showed up just a few times. The second PCR ran roughly 6 to 11 cycles with a sample-barcoded 5' primer and J-beta primers. TCRdb independently ran MiXCR on the 5' RACE reads; one entry per CDR3 protein. In the table there are 1 million or so distinct CDR3 sequences, 45% of which are singletons. These data are taken from a study of blood T cells in healthy people across ages. This clonotype originated in an older woman in good health. The sample was blood.

The CDR3 reads CASSPPASGPYEQYF. As DNA, the CDR3 is TGTGCCAGCAGCCCACCTGCTAGCGGACCCTACGAGCAGTACTTC. This rearrangement joins TRBV14 to TRBJ2-7; 7 positions agree with TRBD2. The germline gives CDR1 SGHDN, CDR2 FVKESK. Losses at the gene ends were 4 bases for V and 2 bases for J; bases not matched to a gene: 8. The CDR3 length is 15 residues.